This is a list of T cell receptor beta chains from one sample in a study of blood T cell repertoires in COVID-19. Clones were read by immunoSEQ multiplex PCR, and TCRdb kept only the in-frame ones, dropping some. This table has some 200,000 clones, 70% to 90% appearing once. The sample was peripheral blood. The receptors were sampled from a man aged 18 to 29 with active or convalescent COVID-19. The CDR3 runs from the conserved cysteine through the conserved F or W. D genes are given only for firm matches. Rows give clone size only sometimes, using once, few, many, or a class for an expanded clone.

d_call: TRBD2; clone_size: .; j_call: TRBJ2-1; v_call: TRBV3-1/TRBV3-2; cdr3_nt: TGTGCCAGCAGCCAAACGACTAGCGTTAGTGAGCAGTTCTTC; cdr3_aa: CASSQTTSVSEQFF
d_call: .; clone_size: .; j_call: TRBJ2-1; v_call: TRBV6-5; cdr3_nt: TGTGCCAGCAGTTACACGGTGTACAATGAGCAGTTCTTC; cdr3_aa: CASSYTVYNEQFF
d_call: .; clone_size: .; j_call: TRBJ1-4; v_call: TRBV7-9; cdr3_nt: TGTGCCAGCAGCCCGGACGGAGGTAATGAAAAACTGTTTTTT; cdr3_aa: CASSPDGGNEKLFF
d_call: .; clone_size: .; j_call: TRBJ2-2; v_call: TRBV5-1; cdr3_nt: TGCGCCAGCAGTCCCCCAGCGGACCCCCGCGGCGGGGAGCTGTTTTTT; cdr3_aa: CASSPPADPRGGELFF
d_call: .; clone_size: .; j_call: TRBJ2-7; v_call: TRBV6-2/TRBV6-3; cdr3_nt: TGTGCCAGCAGTTACGTAGGCGGGTCCTACGAGCAGTACTTC; cdr3_aa: CASSYVGGSYEQYF
d_call: .; clone_size: .; j_call: TRBJ2-3; v_call: TRBV2; cdr3_nt: TGTGCCAGCCGAGTGCGGGGGCCCGGTAGCACAGATACGCAGTATTTT; cdr3_aa: CASRVRGPGSTDTQYF
d_call: .; clone_size: .; j_call: TRBJ2-7; v_call: TRBV6-2/TRBV6-3; cdr3_nt: TGTGCCAGCAGTTACTCCGGGCCGGGGGGCAACGAGCAGTACTTC; cdr3_aa: CASSYSGPGGNEQYF
d_call: TRBD1; clone_size: .; j_call: TRBJ2-1; v_call: TRBV7-9; cdr3_nt: TGTGCCAGCAGCTCGCCGCCAGGGGGCCTATACAATGAGCAGTTCTTC; cdr3_aa: CASSSPPGGLYNEQFF
d_call: .; clone_size: .; j_call: TRBJ2-5; v_call: TRBV3-1/TRBV3-2; cdr3_nt: TGTGCCAGCAGCCCCGGTGAGACCCAGTACTTC; cdr3_aa: CASSPGETQYF
d_call: TRBD2; clone_size: .; j_call: TRBJ2-7; v_call: TRBV6-6; cdr3_nt: TGTGCCAGCAGTCCATTAGCGGGAAGTAACTACGAGCAGTACTTC; cdr3_aa: CASSPLAGSNYEQYF
d_call: .; clone_size: .; j_call: TRBJ2-5; v_call: TRBV27; cdr3_nt: TGTGCCAGCAGTTTAGCAGAGGTTGGGACCCAGTACTTC; cdr3_aa: CASSLAEVGTQYF
d_call: TRBD2; clone_size: .; j_call: TRBJ2-7; v_call: TRBV4-1; cdr3_nt: TGCGCCAGCAGCCCCTACGTAGAGGCGCGGGAGGGGTACGAGCAGTACTTC; cdr3_aa: CASSPYVEAREGYEQYF
d_call: TRBD1; clone_size: .; j_call: TRBJ1-6; v_call: TRBV10-1; cdr3_nt: TGCGCCAGCAGTGAGTCGACAGGGGGGAATTCACCCCTCCACTTT; cdr3_aa: CASSESTGGNSPLHF
d_call: .; clone_size: .; j_call: TRBJ2-7; v_call: TRBV12-3/TRBV12-4; cdr3_nt: TGTGCCAGCAGTTTCGGGGGTGCCGAGCAGTACTTC; cdr3_aa: CASSFGGAEQYF
d_call: TRBD1; clone_size: .; j_call: TRBJ2-5; v_call: TRBV11-2; cdr3_nt: TGTGCCAGCAGCTTTCGGGGACAGGGGGTCCAAGAGACCCAGTACTTC; cdr3_aa: CASSFRGQGVQETQYF
d_call: .; clone_size: .; j_call: TRBJ2-2; v_call: TRBV3-1/TRBV3-2; cdr3_nt: TGTGCCAGCAGCCAAGCTTTGAGAGGCGGGGAGCTGTTTTTT; cdr3_aa: CASSQALRGGELFF
d_call: .; clone_size: .; j_call: TRBJ2-1; v_call: TRBV4-2; cdr3_nt: TGTGCCAGCAGCCAAGTGGGGGCAGGGGTCTACAATGAGCAGTTCTTC; cdr3_aa: CASSQVGAGVYNEQFF
d_call: .; clone_size: once; j_call: TRBJ1-5; v_call: TRBV5-6; cdr3_nt: TGTGCCAGCAGCTTGGCGGAGGAAGGCTTCAATCAGCCCCAGCATTTT; cdr3_aa: CASSLAEEGFNQPQHF
d_call: TRBD1; clone_size: .; j_call: TRBJ1-1; v_call: TRBV28; cdr3_nt: TGTGCCAGCAGTTTCCCGACAGGGAACGACGCTGAAGCTTTCTTT; cdr3_aa: CASSFPTGNDAEAFF
d_call: .; clone_size: few; j_call: TRBJ1-2; v_call: TRBV2; cdr3_nt: TGTGCCAGCGTTACAGATGCTAACTATGGCTACACCTTC; cdr3_aa: CASVTDANYGYTF
d_call: TRBD1; clone_size: .; j_call: TRBJ2-7; v_call: TRBV7-6; cdr3_nt: TGTGCCAGCAGCTTCAACAGGGGACCGGGATACGAGCAGTACTTC; cdr3_aa: CASSFNRGPGYEQYF
d_call: .; clone_size: .; j_call: TRBJ1-1; v_call: TRBV25-1; cdr3_nt: TGTGCCAGCAGTGAATTTACAGGGACTATGAACACTGAAGCTTTCTTT; cdr3_aa: CASSEFTGTMNTEAFF
d_call: .; clone_size: .; j_call: TRBJ1-1; v_call: TRBV25-1; cdr3_nt: TGTGCCAGCAGGACTACGAGGGGAGGGAACACTGAAGCTTTCTTT; cdr3_aa: CASRTTRGGNTEAFF
d_call: TRBD2; clone_size: .; j_call: TRBJ2-1; v_call: TRBV7-2; cdr3_nt: TGTGCCAGCAGCTTATGGAGCGGGAGGATAGGCAATGAGCAGTTCTTC; cdr3_aa: CASSLWSGRIGNEQFF
d_call: .; clone_size: .; j_call: TRBJ2-1; v_call: TRBV7-8; cdr3_nt: TGTGCCAGCAGCTTAAGGAGGAGCTCCTACAATGAGCAGTTCTTC; cdr3_aa: CASSLRRSSYNEQFF
d_call: .; clone_size: .; j_call: TRBJ2-3; v_call: TRBV7-2; cdr3_nt: TGTGCCAGCAGCTTAAGTTTCAGCGTACAAAACACAGATACGCAGTATTTT; cdr3_aa: CASSLSFSVQNTDTQYF
d_call: .; clone_size: .; j_call: TRBJ2-7; v_call: TRBV29-1; cdr3_nt: TGCAGCGTTGGACAGGTGACCCACGAGCAGTACTTC; cdr3_aa: CSVGQVTHEQYF
d_call: .; clone_size: .; j_call: TRBJ1-1; v_call: TRBV5-8; cdr3_nt: TGTGCCAGCATCCGATCAGACTGGAACACTGAAGCTTTCTTT; cdr3_aa: CASIRSDWNTEAFF
d_call: .; clone_size: .; j_call: TRBJ2-3; v_call: TRBV7-3; cdr3_nt: TGTGCCAGCAGCTTAAGATCCAGGTCTAGCGCGACAGATACGCAGTATTTT; cdr3_aa: CASSLRSRSSATDTQYF
d_call: TRBD2; clone_size: .; j_call: TRBJ2-3; v_call: TRBV10-3; cdr3_nt: TGTGCCATCAGTGAGATCGGAGCGGGAGGGACAGATACGCAGTATTTT; cdr3_aa: CAISEIGAGGTDTQYF
d_call: TRBD2; clone_size: .; j_call: TRBJ2-1; v_call: TRBV27; cdr3_nt: TGTGCCTGCCGCGCGGCGGGAGATCCCTACAATGAGCAGTTCTTC; cdr3_aa: CACRAAGDPYNEQFF
d_call: .; clone_size: .; j_call: TRBJ1-2; v_call: TRBV29-1; cdr3_nt: TGCAGCGTTCCCGGACCCGGGGCTAACTATGGCTACACCTTC; cdr3_aa: CSVPGPGANYGYTF
d_call: TRBD2; clone_size: once; j_call: TRBJ2-3; v_call: TRBV29-1; cdr3_nt: TGCAGCGTTGACGCCTCGGGGGGGAACACAGATACGCAGTATTTT; cdr3_aa: CSVDASGGNTDTQYF
d_call: TRBD2; clone_size: .; j_call: TRBJ2-7; v_call: TRBV10-3; cdr3_nt: TGTGCCACTTCAGACTCGGGGGGATACGAGCAGTACTTC; cdr3_aa: CATSDSGGYEQYF
d_call: TRBD1; clone_size: .; j_call: TRBJ1-1; v_call: TRBV11-2; cdr3_nt: TGTGCCAGCAGCTTAGGTTTAGGGCGACAGGGAGGGAACACTGAAGCTTTCTTT; cdr3_aa: CASSLGLGRQGGNTEAFF
d_call: TRBD2; clone_size: .; j_call: TRBJ2-7; v_call: TRBV19; cdr3_nt: TGTGCCAGTACCTCCGGACTAGCAGCTGACGAGCAGTACTTC; cdr3_aa: CASTSGLAADEQYF
d_call: TRBD2; clone_size: .; j_call: TRBJ2-3; v_call: TRBV28; cdr3_nt: TGTGCCAGCGAGACTAGCGGGAGGGCAACAGATACGCAGTATTTT; cdr3_aa: CASETSGRATDTQYF
d_call: .; clone_size: .; j_call: TRBJ1-3; v_call: TRBV30; cdr3_nt: TGTGCCTGGAGCCCCGAGGGAAACACCATATATTTT; cdr3_aa: CAWSPEGNTIYF
d_call: TRBD1; clone_size: once; j_call: TRBJ2-7; v_call: TRBV7-8; cdr3_nt: TGTGCCAGCAGCCCGGGACAGCCCTACGAGCAGTACTTC; cdr3_aa: CASSPGQPYEQYF
d_call: .; clone_size: .; j_call: TRBJ1-1; v_call: TRBV18; cdr3_nt: TGTGCCAGCTCACCACAGGGACAACGTACTGAAGCTTTCTTT; cdr3_aa: CASSPQGQRTEAFF
d_call: .; clone_size: .; j_call: TRBJ2-7; v_call: TRBV6-5; cdr3_nt: TGTGCCAGCGCGCCGGGACTCCTTGTGGAGCAGTACTTC; cdr3_aa: CASAPGLLVEQYF
d_call: .; clone_size: .; j_call: TRBJ2-7; v_call: TRBV5-1; cdr3_nt: TGCGCCAGCAGCTTGGGGCAGGGGCCCTACGAGCAGTACTTC; cdr3_aa: CASSLGQGPYEQYF
d_call: .; clone_size: once; j_call: TRBJ2-1; v_call: TRBV6-1; cdr3_nt: TGTGCCAGCAGTGAAGCGTCTAGCGCGCAATACAATGAGCAGTTCTTC; cdr3_aa: CASSEASSAQYNEQFF
d_call: TRBD1; clone_size: .; j_call: TRBJ2-1; v_call: TRBV19; cdr3_nt: TGTGCCAGTAGTAGGGACCGGACAGGGGCGACACCTCGCTCCTACAATGAGCAGTTCTTC; cdr3_aa: CASSRDRTGATPRSYNEQFF
d_call: .; clone_size: .; j_call: TRBJ1-1; v_call: TRBV19; cdr3_nt: TGTGCCAGTAGTAGGAGGACAGAAAACACTGAAGCTTTCTTT; cdr3_aa: CASSRRTENTEAFF
d_call: .; clone_size: .; j_call: TRBJ2-4; v_call: TRBV18; cdr3_nt: TGTGCCAGCTCACCACCGTTCCGAGGAGCAGCCAAAAACATTCAGTACTTC; cdr3_aa: CASSPPFRGAAKNIQYF
d_call: .; clone_size: .; j_call: TRBJ2-7; v_call: TRBV3-1/TRBV3-2; cdr3_nt: TGTGCCAGCAGCCTTACAGGGACGGGCAACGAGCAGTACTTC; cdr3_aa: CASSLTGTGNEQYF
d_call: .; clone_size: medium-sized; j_call: TRBJ2-1; v_call: TRBV19; cdr3_nt: TGTGCCAGTAGTATAGATCTAGCGACGGGGTCCTACAATGAGCAGTTCTTC; cdr3_aa: CASSIDLATGSYNEQFF
d_call: .; clone_size: .; j_call: TRBJ2-5; v_call: TRBV11-2; cdr3_nt: TGTGCCAGCAACCTTAATCCGGGAGTATTATTAGAGACCCAGTACTTC; cdr3_aa: CASNLNPGVLLETQYF
d_call: .; clone_size: .; j_call: TRBJ2-2; v_call: TRBV19; cdr3_nt: TGTGCCAGTAGTATACCCCGCGGGCGTAAGAACACCGGGGAGCTGTTTTTT; cdr3_aa: CASSIPRGRKNTGELFF
d_call: .; clone_size: .; j_call: TRBJ1-1; v_call: TRBV6-5; cdr3_nt: TGTGCCAGCTTAATCTCCGAGGGGAGGACTGAAGCTTTCTTT; cdr3_aa: CASLISEGRTEAFF
d_call: .; clone_size: once; j_call: TRBJ1-6; v_call: TRBV28; cdr3_nt: TGTGCCAGCAGTTTTCGTAATTCACCCCTCCACTTT; cdr3_aa: CASSFRNSPLHF
d_call: .; clone_size: .; j_call: TRBJ1-1; v_call: TRBV5-4; cdr3_nt: TGTGCCAGCACCGACAGTTACACTGAAGCTTTCTTT; cdr3_aa: CASTDSYTEAFF
d_call: TRBD1; clone_size: .; j_call: TRBJ1-1; v_call: TRBV10-3; cdr3_nt: TGTGCCATCAGTTTAGGACAGGTCATGAACACTGAAGCTTTCTTT; cdr3_aa: CAISLGQVMNTEAFF
d_call: TRBD1; clone_size: .; j_call: TRBJ1-1; v_call: TRBV7-3; cdr3_nt: TGTGCCAGCAGCTGGACAGGGGGCATGAACACTGAAGCTTTCTTT; cdr3_aa: CASSWTGGMNTEAFF
d_call: TRBD1; clone_size: .; j_call: TRBJ2-7; v_call: TRBV7-9; cdr3_nt: TGTGCCAGCAGCTTAAACAGGGGGGTTTACGAGCAGTACTTC; cdr3_aa: CASSLNRGVYEQYF
d_call: .; clone_size: .; j_call: TRBJ2-7; v_call: TRBV28; cdr3_nt: TGTGCCAGCTCCCAAGCGGCCTACGAGCAGTACTTC; cdr3_aa: CASSQAAYEQYF